The 3 T cell receptor beta chains below come from one sample, sequenced in a study of cytomegalovirus exposure and HLA in healthy donors. Researchers ran the PCR with 60 Vbeta and 13 Jbeta primers. Assay: immunoSEQ multiplex PCR; the TCRdb copy retains only in-frame clones and omits some. The sample lists some 180,000 clones; 75% to 80% were seen once. The sequencing sample was made of PBMCs. These receptors all come from a woman in her twenties or thirties in good health and CMV-seropositive.

V gene TRBV7-9 combines with J gene TRBJ1-6, with D unclear. Germline-derived CDR1 and CDR2 are SEHNR and FQNEAQ (reference sequence). This CDR3 has 14 residues. Trimming took off 5 bases at V and 7 bases at J, with 12 bases between the two ends. This CDR3 is CASSLTSENSPLHF. CDR3 nucleotides: TGTGCCAGCAGCCTTACGAGTGAGAATTCACCCCTCCACTTT.

The sample holds a few counts of this clone. The CDR3 sequence: CASSLGRGQPQHF. CDR3 nucleotides: TGTGCCAGCAGCTTAGGACGAGGGCAGCCCCAGCATTTT. V and J are TRBV7-8 and TRBJ1-5; D is unclear. Trimming left V 1 base short and J 7 bases short, with 8 bases between. This CDR3 spans 13 amino acids. The V gene's germline CDR1 is SGHVS and CDR2 FQNEAQ.

V is TRBV10-1 and J is TRBJ2-7, with D uncertain. Trimming left V 2 bases short and J 1 base short, with 12 bases between. This CDR3 has 15 residues. Germline V gene lookup returns CDR1 WNHNN and CDR2 SYGVQD (reference sequence). This CDR3 is CASSEASPLSYEQYF. The CDR3 nucleotides read TGCGCCAGCAGTGAGGCGTCACCACTTTCCTACGAGCAGTACTTC.